What follows are 20 T cell receptor beta chains derived from one specimen sequenced in a study of T cell changes during pregnancy in multiple sclerosis (dated by TCRdb to 2018 to 2020). The protocol used for the library was the immunoSEQ multiplex PCR assay. TCRdb limited this immuneACCESS table to in-frame rearrangements with V and J called. A share of clones is missing; checked studies link under half to unresolved V genes, and the rest is unexplained. The sample has more than 30,000 clones on record, 89% of them singletons. The ten largest clonotypes hold almost 6.5% of the sample. The specimen was CD8+ T cells from peripheral blood mononuclear cells, collected in the second trimester of pregnancy. The receptors stem from a female donor with multiple sclerosis, enrolled in a pregnancy study.

The V and J genes are TRBV6-5 and TRBJ1-2; D is perhaps TRBD1 (6 bases). CDR3 length: 15 residues. CDR1 MNHEY and CDR2 SVGAGI come from the germline V gene. Trimming removed 5 bases at V and 6 bases at J, with 19 bases between. The CDR3 loop is CASSLNAGGADGYTF. The CDR3 bases are TGTGCCAGCAGTCTCAATGCGGGGGGCGCGGATGGCTACACCTTC.

This chain connects TRBV7-6 to TRBJ2-5, with 7 bases aligning to TRBD2. CDR1 SGHVS and CDR2 FNYEAQ come from the germline V gene. This CDR3 region has 13 residues. The J segment lost 7 bases and the V segment lost 0 bases, leaving 2 bases of the junction unmatched. CDR3 in amino acids: CASSLAPGGTQYF. DNA for the CDR3: TGTGCCAGCAGCTTAGCTCCGGGAGGGACCCAGTACTTC.

In DNA, the CDR3 is TGTGCCAGCAGCTTCTTTCCGGGAGGGCCTCGCACCGGGGAGCTGTTTTTT. Translating gives CASSFFPGGPRTGELFF. The chain is built from TRBV7-3 and TRBJ2-2, with TRBD2 matching 8 bases. J lost 4 bases, V lost 3 bases, and 10 bases had no gene match. Germline CDR1 SGHTA, CDR2 FQGTGA. The CDR3 runs to 17 residues.

The V and J genes are TRBV6-5 and TRBJ2-7; 8 bases are shared with TRBD1. This CDR3 has 14 amino acids. J lost 3 bases, V lost 6 bases, and 7 bases had no gene match. The germline CDR1 and CDR2 sequences are MNHEY and SVGAGI. The CDR3 sequence is CASRTTGDDYEQYF. CDR3 coding DNA: TGTGCCAGCAGAACGACAGGGGATGACTACGAGCAGTACTTC.

DNA for the CDR3: TGTGCCAGCAGTCTCGGACAGGGATTTTACAATGAGCAGTTCTTC. This sequence encodes CASSLGQGFYNEQFF. This chain connects TRBV27 to TRBJ2-1; 8 bases are shared with TRBD1. Per germline, CDR1 MNHEY and CDR2 SMNVEV (reference sequence). The CDR3 runs 15 residues. V lost 5 bases, J lost 4 bases, and 7 bases stayed unmatched.

The chain is built from TRBV18 and TRBJ2-5, with D tentatively TRBD1 (7 bases). Trimming removed 0 bases at V and 3 bases at J, with 17 bases between. The CDR3 length is 17 residues. Germline assignment: CDR1 KGHSH and CDR2 LQKENI. CDR3 nucleotide sequence: TGTGCCAGCTCACCACCAAGGGGGCTACAGCGGGAAGAGACCCAGTACTTC. Translating it yields CASSPPRGLQREETQYF.

This chain joins TRBV19 and TRBJ2-1; TRBD1 aligns across 7 bases. The CDR3 consists of 13 residues. V lost 7 bases to trimming and J lost 6 bases; unmatched junction nucleotides: 6. CDR1 is LNHDA and CDR2 is SQIVND in the germline V gene (reference sequence). This chain's CDR3 is CASTPGGINEQFF. In nucleotides, the CDR3 is TGTGCCAGTACCCCAGGGGGAATCAATGAGCAGTTCTTC.

V and J are TRBV7-6 and TRBJ2-7; 7 positions agree with TRBD1. This CDR3 region has 15 residues. Trimming at V came to 0 bases and at J to 2 bases, leaving 4 bases not matched to a gene. The germline V gene has CDR1 SGHVS and CDR2 FNYEAQ. CDR3 nucleotides: TGTGCCAGCAGCTTAGCGGCAGGGGGAACCTACGAGCAGTACTTC. The encoded protein is CASSLAAGGTYEQYF.

The chain joins TRBV9 to TRBJ2-6; D is perhaps TRBD1 (5 bases). Trimming cost V 3 bases and J 4 bases, with 14 bases left between them. Germline V gene data show CDR1 as SGDLS and CDR2 as YYNGEE. CDR3 length: 16 residues. CDR3 residues: CASSETWGAGANVLTF. CDR3 coding DNA: TGTGCCAGCAGCGAGACCTGGGGCGCAGGGGCCAACGTCCTGACTTTC.

The chain is built from TRBV4-2 and TRBJ2-7; D is possibly TRBD2 (6 bases). The V gene's germline CDR1 is LGHNA and CDR2 YNFKEQ. Trimming took off 3 bases at V and 5 bases at J, with 14 bases between the two ends. The CDR3 is made up of 14 amino acids. CDR3 protein: CASSHGKVADEQYF. For the CDR3, the DNA is TGTGCCAGCAGCCACGGGAAAGTAGCGGACGAGCAGTACTTC.

The chain couples TRBV2 to TRBJ2-7, with TRBD1 matching over 9 bases. After removal of 2 bases from V and 3 bases from J, the junction contained 11 bases not matched to a gene. The V gene's germline CDR1 is SNHLY and CDR2 FYNNEI. The CDR3 extends over 17 amino acids. Written as DNA, the CDR3 is TGTGCCAGCAGTGAAAGGGGACAGGGCGAGGGGGACTACGAGCAGTACTTC. This sequence encodes CASSERGQGEGDYEQYF.

This clone showed up just a few times. This chain links TRBV12-5 with TRBJ2-3; 8 bases are shared with TRBD2. The CDR3 totals 14 residues. J gave up 0 bases and V 11 bases, and 7 bases lay outside the gene matches. From germline, CDR1 is LGHNT and CDR2 FRNRAP. The CDR3 sequence: CAGDGGASTDTQYF. Here the CDR3 DNA reads TGTGCTGGCGACGGGGGGGCAAGCACAGATACGCAGTATTTT. The entire variable domain, with the rest obtained from reference TRBV12-5 and TRBJ2-3, is as follows: DARVTQTPRHKVTEMGQEVTMRCQPILGHNTVFWYRQTMMQGLELLAYFRNRAPLDDSGMPKDRFSAEMPDATLATLKIQPSEPRDSAVYFCAGDGGASTDTQYFGPGTRLTVL.

By frequency in the sample, this clone is medium-sized. V usage is TRBV4-3 and J usage is TRBJ2-6; 7 nucleotides align to TRBD1. Germline V gives CDR1 LGHNA, CDR2 YSLEER. V lost 2 bases to trimming and J lost 2 bases; unmatched junction nucleotides: 3. The CDR3 has 16 residues. CDR3 protein: CASSQHQGAGANVLTF. The DNA of the CDR3 is TGCGCCAGCAGCCAACATCAGGGGGCTGGGGCCAACGTCCTGACTTTC.

The chain couples TRBV7-6 to TRBJ2-1; D perhaps matches TRBD2 (6 bases). The CDR3 runs to 14 residues. The ends were cut back, 3 bases at V and 0 bases at J, with 6 bases in the middle. Germline V gene data show CDR1 as SGHVS and CDR2 as FNYEAQ. The CDR3 DNA reads TGTGCCAGCAGCTTTAGCGGCTCCTACAATGAGCAGTTCTTC. It codes for CASSFSGSYNEQFF.

The V call is TRBV19, the J call TRBJ2-7; TRBD1 matches 11 bases. Germline V CDR1 and CDR2: LNHDA, SQIVND (reference sequence). CDR3 length equals 14 residues. Trimming cost V 3 bases and J 5 bases; bases outside gene matches: 3. The CDR3: CASSIGTGGNEQYF. The CDR3 nucleotides are TGTGCCAGTAGTATTGGGACAGGGGGTAACGAGCAGTACTTC.

The rearrangement uses TRBV27 and TRBJ2-1; 10 nucleotides align to TRBD2. V was clipped by 8 bases and J by 9 bases; unmatched bases: 10. CDR1 MNHEY and CDR2 SMNVEV come from the germline V gene (reference sequence). This CDR3 has 14 amino acids. CDR3: CASAIPGLAIEQFF. CDR3 bases: TGTGCCAGCGCTATACCGGGACTAGCGATTGAGCAGTTCTTC.

The genes are TRBV7-9 and TRBJ2-5; 9 bases are shared with TRBD2. CDR3 length: 14 amino acids. Germline V CDR1 and CDR2: SEHNR, FQNEAQ (reference sequence). V was clipped by 5 bases and J by 3 bases; unmatched bases: 4. The DNA for the CDR3 is TGTGCCAGCAGCAACATAGCGGGAGAAGAGACCCAGTACTTC. Translating gives CASSNIAGEETQYF.

This chain uses TRBV6-5 with TRBJ1-3; D is perhaps TRBD1 (5 bases). The length of the CDR3 is 14 residues. Trimming took 4 bases from V and 4 from J, leaving 11 bases between them. CDR1 is MNHEY and CDR2 is SVGAGI in the germline V gene. DNA for the CDR3: TGTGCCAGCAGTTCCCAGGGTTCAGGAAACACCATATATTTT. This sequence encodes CASSSQGSGNTIYF.

CDR3 loop: CASSLAGGDAEQYF. CDR3 bases: TGTGCCAGCAGCTTAGCGGGGGGGGACGCCGAGCAGTACTTC. This chain links TRBV7-6 with TRBJ2-7; 7 positions match TRBD2. V lost 0 bases to trimming and J lost 6 bases; unmatched junction nucleotides: 5. CDR3 length equals 14 residues. In germline, CDR1 is SGHVS, CDR2 FNYEAQ.

The V and J genes are TRBV6-5 and TRBJ2-1; 9 bases line up with TRBD1. CDR3 length: 15 residues. V was pared by 4 bases and J by 8 bases, with 9 bases of the junction left unmatched. From germline, CDR1 is MNHEY and CDR2 SVGAGI. The CDR3 DNA is TGTGCCAGCAGTTTTTGGACAGGGGCGAACGATGAGCAGTTCTTC. This encodes CASSFWTGANDEQFF.